This T cell receptor beta chain originates from a study of T cell repertoires in cytomegalovirus infection. This clonotype was observed a few times. Its specificity is not known. Germline V gene sequence: CDR1 SEHNR, CDR2 FQNEAQ (reference sequence). Trimming pared 1 base from V and 5 bases from J, leaving 21 bases between. CDR3 length: 18 residues. TCRdb reprocessed the reads via MiXCR and lists one record per CDR3 protein. Here the sample spans about 220,000 distinct CDR3 sequences, 35% to 40% being singletons. The chain has TRBV7-9 and TRBJ2-1; D uncertain. This receptor was obtained from a human donor in good health (CMV status not recorded). Some clones in this sample may be carry-over from other donors' samples. Specimen: CD8+ T cells from cultured PBMCs, collected from culture after CMV antigen stimulation. The chain's CDR3 is CASSLVSGPQRSHNEQFF. Written as DNA, the CDR3 is TGTGCCAGCAGCTTAGTTAGTGGGCCCCAAAGGTCTCACAATGAGCAGTTCTTC. The entire variable domain, with the rest obtained from reference TRBV7-9 and TRBJ2-1, is as follows: DTGVSQNPRHKITKRGQNVTFRCDPISEHNRLYWYRQTLGQGPEFLTYFQNEAQLEKSRLLSDRFSAERPKGSFSTLEIQRTEQGDSAMYLCASSLVSGPQRSHNEQFFGPGTRLTVL.